This TCR beta chain was documented in a study of T cells in Graves' hyperthyroidism and ophthalmopathy. The length of the CDR3 is 14 residues. From germline, CDR1 is WSHSY and CDR2 SAAADI. Uncontrolled infection, other autoimmune disease, pregnancy or lactation barred patients from enrollment. The CDR3 regions of TCR beta were amplified from RNA transcripts. Primed by the HTBI set, a first-round RT-PCR was run on the TCR CDR3. TCRdb reprocessed the multiplex PCR reads via MiXCR and lists one record per CDR3 protein. The table lists fewer than 750,000 distinct CDR3 sequences, around 42% of them singletons, with around 7.7% in the top ten. In the case of this clonotype: Relative to the germline gene, one junction end is altered; a read error may explain this.

The chain employs TRBV10-2 and TRBJ1-2; D is ambiguous. Sequenced material: peripheral blood or thyroid tissue (not recorded which). The TCR sequence derives from a young woman with Graves' hyperthyroidism. The CDR3 loop is CAISARSEVSGYTF. CDR3 in DNA: TGTGCCATCAGTGCTAGATCCGAGGTATCTGGCTACACCTTC.